The clone carrying this TCR beta chain was found a few times. Its antigen is undetermined. This sample is part of a study of T cells after yellow fever vaccination. CDR1 KGHSH and CDR2 LQKENI come from the germline V gene. The CDR3 totals 16 residues. V gave up 0 bases and J gave up 3 bases, with 15 bases separating them. Regarding the study as a whole: Abundant bulk-derived clonotypes could contaminate FACS-sorted repertoires. Clonotypes appearing in both CD4 and CD8 compartments existed, and their share was small. A weaker but faster secondary response was observed, peaking on day 5 versus 15. Boosting was followed by the reappearance of most primary-vaccination clones (roughly 96% CD4, about 88% CD8).

From the 5' RACE reads, TCRdb called clonotypes with MiXCR, one entry per CDR3 protein. This sample has some 290,000 distinct CDR3 sequences; about 11% occur once, and the top ten carry about 3%. The specimen comprised CD4+ T cells sorted from PBMCs, sampled 45 days after the yellow fever booster vaccination. The clonotype was recovered from a man aged 18 to 29 who received the YFV17D yellow fever vaccine. The genes are TRBV18 and TRBJ2-7; D is uncertain. Written as DNA, the CDR3 is TGTGCCAGCTCACCACCGAATAGGGCGTCAGACTACGAGCAGTACTTC. Translation gives CASSPPNRASDYEQYF.